Below, one T cell receptor beta chain is given with its context. Preparation of the TCRbeta library was carried out with unique molecular identifiers. TCRdb independently ran MiXCR on the PCR reads; one entry per CDR3 protein. The table records roughly 500,000 distinct CDR3 sequences, about 18% of them present only once. The record originates from a study of T-cell reconstitution after alpha-beta-depleted transplantation in children. Trimming removed 8 bases from V and 0 bases from J; junction bases left unmatched: 9. CDR1 and CDR2 from the germline V gene are LNHDA and SQIVND (reference sequence). The CDR3 sequence is 16 residues long.

Sequencing was performed on PBMCs from the stem cell graft donor, taken from the stem cell graft. The receptor's source is a human donor who donated a stem cell graft to a child with acute lymphoblastic leukemia. The J gene is TRBJ1-5, the V gene TRBV19, with 8 bases aligning to TRBD1. CDR3 sequence: CASDTTGGYSNQPQHF. CDR3 nucleotides: TGTGCCAGTGATACCACAGGGGGTTATAGCAATCAGCCCCAGCATTTT.